The present entry profiles one T cell receptor (beta chain) with its context. Time point given: persistent/refractory GD, antithyroid drugs over 5 years with positive TRAb. Extracted RNA from PBMCs served as the source of the TCR library. These data originate in a study of regulatory T cells in long-lasting Graves disease. Building the TCR beta libraries relied on iRepertoire HTBI primers, and CDR3 regions underwent Arm-PCR. Each CDR3 protein is one row after TCRdb ran MiXCR on the multiplex PCR reads. The sample contains about 310,000 distinct CDR3 sequences, roughly a fifth of which appear only once. The sequencing here drew on peripheral blood mononuclear cells (PBMCs), taken when the disease was refractory, from a patient treated with antithyroid drugs. This TCR was recovered from a female donor with Graves disease.

The CDR3 nucleotides read TGTGCCAGCAGTTACGGATTCAGGGGCAATCAGCCCCAGCATTTT. It encodes CASSYGFRGNQPQHF. This chain joins TRBV6-2 or TRBV6-3 and TRBJ1-5; TRBD1 might be the D (5 bases). This CDR3 has 15 amino acids. The V end was cut by 2 bases, the J end by 2 bases, with 10 bases between. Germline V gene sequence: CDR1 MNHEY, CDR2 SVGEGT.